The text below deals with one TCR beta chain. As yet, its antigen is unknown. The data originate from a study of T cell responses to AZD1222 COVID-19 vaccine. Across the study: Second doses that came at about 4 or about 12 weeks were put together.

There are 14 residues in the CDR3. Trimming took 0 bases from V and 4 from J; bases not matched to a gene: 2. Germline CDR1 is SGHRS and CDR2 is YFSETQ. Only in-frame clones appear in the TCRdb table, and some are missing; sequencing was by immunoSEQ multiplex PCR. In the table there are 140,000 to 150,000 clones, more than 85% of which are singletons. Study findings and constraints: Among vaccine-associated CD4 TCRs, coverage spanned spike, with dominance at 160-218 and 743-854. Baseline seropositives among AZD1222 recipients totaled only five to seven. Nearly half of spike-specific TCRs reportedly go after variant regions that carry no mutations.

The sequence derives from an adult in good health. The J gene is TRBJ2-3, the V gene TRBV5-1; 7 bases are shared with TRBD1. The sample in question was peripheral blood, obtained on day 0 of AZD1222 vaccination. The CDR3 bases are TGCGCCAGCAGCTTGGGGGGGACAGCAGATACGCAGTATTTT. Translating gives CASSLGGTADTQYF.